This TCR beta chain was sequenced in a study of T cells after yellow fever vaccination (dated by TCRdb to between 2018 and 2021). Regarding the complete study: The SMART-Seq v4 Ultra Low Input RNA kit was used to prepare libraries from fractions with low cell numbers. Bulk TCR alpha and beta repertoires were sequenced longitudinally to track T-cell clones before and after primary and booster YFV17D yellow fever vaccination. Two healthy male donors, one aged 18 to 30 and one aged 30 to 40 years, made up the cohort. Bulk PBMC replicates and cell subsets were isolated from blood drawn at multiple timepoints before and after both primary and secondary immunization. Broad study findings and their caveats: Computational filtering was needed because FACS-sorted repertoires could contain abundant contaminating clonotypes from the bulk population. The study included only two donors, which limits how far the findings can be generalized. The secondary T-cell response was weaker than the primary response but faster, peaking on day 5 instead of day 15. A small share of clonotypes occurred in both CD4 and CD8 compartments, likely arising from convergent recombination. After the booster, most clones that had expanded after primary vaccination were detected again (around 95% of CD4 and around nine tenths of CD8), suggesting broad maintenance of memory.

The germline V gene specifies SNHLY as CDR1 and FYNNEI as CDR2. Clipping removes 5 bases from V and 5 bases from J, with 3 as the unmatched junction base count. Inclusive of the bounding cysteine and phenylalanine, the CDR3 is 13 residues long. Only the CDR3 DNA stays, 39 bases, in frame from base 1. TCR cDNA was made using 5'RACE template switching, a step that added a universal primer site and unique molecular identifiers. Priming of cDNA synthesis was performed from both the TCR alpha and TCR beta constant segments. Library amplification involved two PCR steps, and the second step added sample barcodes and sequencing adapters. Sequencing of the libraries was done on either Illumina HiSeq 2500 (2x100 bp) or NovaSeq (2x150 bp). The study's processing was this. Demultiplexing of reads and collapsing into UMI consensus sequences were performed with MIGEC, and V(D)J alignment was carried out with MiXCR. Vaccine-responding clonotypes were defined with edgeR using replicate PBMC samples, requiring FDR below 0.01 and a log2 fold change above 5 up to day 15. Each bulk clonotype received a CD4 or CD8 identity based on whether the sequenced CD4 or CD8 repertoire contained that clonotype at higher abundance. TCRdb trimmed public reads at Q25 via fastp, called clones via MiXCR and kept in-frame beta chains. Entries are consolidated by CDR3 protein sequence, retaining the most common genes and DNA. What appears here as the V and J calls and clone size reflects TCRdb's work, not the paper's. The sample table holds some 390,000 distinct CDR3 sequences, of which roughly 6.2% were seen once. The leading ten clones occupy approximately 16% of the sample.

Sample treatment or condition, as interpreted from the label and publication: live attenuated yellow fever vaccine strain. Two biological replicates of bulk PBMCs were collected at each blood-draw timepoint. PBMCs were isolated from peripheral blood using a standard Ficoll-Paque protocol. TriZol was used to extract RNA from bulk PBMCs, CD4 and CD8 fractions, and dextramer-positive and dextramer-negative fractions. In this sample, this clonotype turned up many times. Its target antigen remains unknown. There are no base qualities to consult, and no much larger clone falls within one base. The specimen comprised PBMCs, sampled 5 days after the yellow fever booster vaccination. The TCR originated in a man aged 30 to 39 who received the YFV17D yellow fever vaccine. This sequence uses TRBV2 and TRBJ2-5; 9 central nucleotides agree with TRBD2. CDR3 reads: CASSRTSVETQYF. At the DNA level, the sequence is TGTGCCAGCAGTAGGACTAGCGTTGAGACCCAGTACTTC.